The next 20 T cell receptor beta chains were all read from a single sample in a study of CD8+ T cells in alopecia areata (dated by TCRdb to the late 2010s). What this sample's treatment or condition label stands for: oral pan-JAK inhibitor, 5-10 mg twice daily. Receptor libraries were prepared by the immunoSEQ multiplex PCR assay. For TCR sequencing, RNA was extracted from every sample and reverse transcribed into cDNA to serve as template. Entries here come from immuneACCESS through TCRdb and include only in-frame sequences with V and J called. Some clones fail to appear in such tables; in the studies checked, an unresolved V gene covers under half of the shortfall, and the cause of the remainder is unknown. The sample table lists roughly 190,000 clones, around 60% of them with a count of one. The leading ten clones occupy about 1.3% of the sample. The sample was CD4+ T cells sorted from blood, taken around week 50, from a patient treated with tofacitinib. The source is a human donor with alopecia areata.

The chain is built from TRBV6-5 and TRBJ1-1; D might be TRBD1 (5 bases). This CDR3 comprises 11 residues. V was clipped by 2 bases and J by 7 bases, with 5 bases between them. Germline V gene sequence: CDR1 MNHEY, CDR2 SVGAGI. The chain's CDR3 is CASSYDSEAFF. As DNA, the CDR3 is TGTGCCAGCAGTTACGACAGTGAAGCTTTCTTT.

V is TRBV25-1 and J is TRBJ1-1; D is unclear. V was cut by 3 bases and J by 10 bases, with 9 bases left in between. This CDR3 spans 11 amino acids. Per germline, CDR1 MGHDK and CDR2 SYGVNS. The CDR3 sequence: CASSDEVGAFF. The CDR3, as DNA: TGTGCCAGCAGTGATGAGGTGGGAGCTTTCTTT.

In its sample, this clone was seen a few times. The chain joins TRBV4-3 to TRBJ2-7, with D unresolved. This CDR3 is built from 10 residues. Germline V CDR1 and CDR2: LGHNA, YSLEER. The V end was cut by 7 bases, the J end by 13 bases, with 14 bases between. The CDR3 DNA follows: TGCGCCAGCAATAGAGTATTTAAATACTTC. Encoded protein: CASNRVFKYF.

The sample holds a few counts of this clone. The chain is built from TRBV6-5 and TRBJ2-3, with D hard to call. Trimming shortened V by 6 bases and J by 1 base, and 2 bases separated the two germline ends. The V gene's germline CDR1 is MNHEY and CDR2 SVGAGI. This CDR3 spans 11 amino acids. The CDR3 is CASRGTDTQYF. In nucleotides, the CDR3 is TGTGCCAGCAGGGGCACAGATACGCAGTATTTT.

This clone was observed a single time. The chain recombines TRBV4-3 with TRBJ1-4; D may be TRBD1 (6 bases). V lost 0 bases and J lost 8, with 10 bases in between. This CDR3 spans 14 amino acids. Germline lookup yields CDR1 LGHNA and CDR2 YSLEER. Here the CDR3 DNA reads TGCGCCAGCAGCCAAGACAGGGGAGGAGAAAAACTGTTTTTT. This translates into CASSQDRGGEKLFF.

This chain connects TRBV30 to TRBJ2-2; D is unclear. In germline, CDR1 is GTSNPN, CDR2 SVGIG (reference sequence). V was cut by 3 bases and J by 7 bases, with 12 bases left in between. This CDR3 comprises 13 residues. The CDR3 spells CAWSPTRNGELFF. In DNA, the CDR3 is TGTGCCTGGAGCCCTACCCGCAACGGGGAGCTGTTTTTT. Filled out from reference TRBV30 and TRBJ2-2, the complete variable domain reads SQTIHQWPATLVQPVGSPLSLECTVEGTSNPNLYWYRQAAGRGLQLLFYSVGIGQISSEVPQNLSASRPQDRQFILSSKKLLLSDSGFYLCAWSPTRNGELFFGEGSRLTVL.

This clone was detected once. The rearrangement uses TRBV5-1 and TRBJ2-1; 10 bases fit TRBD1. The CDR3 is 15 amino acids. After removal of 1 base from V and 12 bases from J, the junction contained 10 bases not matched to a gene. CDR1 is SGHRS and CDR2 is YFSETQ in the germline V gene. CDR3 bases: TGCGCCAGCAGCTTGCTTGGGACAGGGGTCGATGGGCAGTTCTTC. Translating it yields CASSLLGTGVDGQFF.

This clone was seen a handful of times. The chain carries TRBV19 and TRBJ2-4; D possibly uses TRBD1 or TRBD2 (5 bases each). The CDR3 covers 15 residues. The V and J ends lost 6 bases and 5 bases respectively, with 17 bases between them. Germline V gives CDR1 LNHDA, CDR2 SQIVND (reference sequence). CDR3 amino acids: CASSIPQGPQNIQYF. Written as DNA, the CDR3 is TGTGCCAGTAGCATACCTCAGGGACCCCAAAACATTCAGTACTTC.

The chain links TRBV30 to TRBJ2-1, with 8 bases aligning to TRBD2. Germline-derived CDR1 and CDR2 are GTSNPN and SVGIG (reference sequence). The CDR3 covers 13 residues. Losses at the gene ends were 3 bases for V and 7 bases for J; bases not matched to a gene: 5. The CDR3 DNA reads TGTGCCTGGAGCGGGACTAGAACTAATGAGCAGTTCTTC. Its translation: CAWSGTRTNEQFF.

The V gene is TRBV29-1, the J gene TRBJ2-5; 10 nucleotides agree with TRBD1. Trimming cost V 4 bases and J 5 bases; bases outside gene matches: 16. This CDR3 is 17 amino acids long. Germline CDR1 SQVTM, CDR2 ANQGSEA. The CDR3 loop is CSVGQGALAGTRETQYF. As DNA, the CDR3 is TGCAGCGTTGGACAGGGGGCCTTAGCGGGGACTCGGGAGACCCAGTACTTC.

The gene calls are TRBV15 and TRBJ2-7; 7 bases are shared with TRBD1. J was trimmed by 4 bases and V by 3 bases; bases with no gene match: 9. This CDR3 contains 15 residues. Germline CDR1 is LNHNV and CDR2 is YYDKDF (reference sequence). The CDR3 loop reads CATSRDPGQTYEQYF. The CDR3 DNA is TGTGCCACCAGCAGGGACCCGGGACAGACTTACGAGCAGTACTTC.

The genes are TRBV30 and TRBJ1-1; D uncertain. The CDR3 extends over 11 amino acids. V gave up 5 bases and J gave up 11 bases, with 15 bases separating them. CDR1 is GTSNPN and CDR2 is SVGIG in the germline V gene (reference sequence). The CDR3 loop reads CAWGTGDSAFF. DNA for the CDR3: TGTGCCTGGGGTACTGGGGATTCGGCTTTCTTT. The full variable domain, rest sourced from reference TRBV30 and TRBJ1-1, is SQTIHQWPATLVQPVGSPLSLECTVEGTSNPNLYWYRQAAGRGLQLLFYSVGIGQISSEVPQNLSASRPQDRQFILSSKKLLLSDSGFYLCAWGTGDSAFFGQGTRLTVV.

This chain links TRBV4-3 with TRBJ1-2, with D possibly matching TRBD1 (5 bases). CDR1 is LGHNA, CDR2 YSLEER, per germline. CDR3 length: 16 amino acids. Trimming shortened V by 0 bases and J by 1 base, and 12 bases separated the two germline ends. As DNA, the CDR3 is TGCGCCAGCAGCCAAGAAGGCCGACAGTTTAACTATGGCTACACCTTC. Translating gives CASSQEGRQFNYGYTF.

The chain combines TRBV30 with TRBJ1-2, with D tentatively TRBD1 (5 bases). Germline CDR1 is GTSNPN and CDR2 is SVGIG (reference sequence). CDR3 length: 14 residues. The ends were cut back, 0 bases at V and 4 bases at J, with 12 bases in the middle. The CDR3 coding sequence is TGTGCCTGGAGTGTTGTAGCAGGGTCCTATGGCTACACCTTC. As protein: CAWSVVAGSYGYTF.

The rearrangement links TRBV15 to TRBJ2-4, with D perhaps matching TRBD2 (7 bases). Deletions cut 7 bases from V and 0 bases from J, with 13 bases between. CDR1 and CDR2 from the germline V gene are LNHNV and YYDKDF (reference sequence). The CDR3 is 15 residues long. The CDR3 spells CATNPAGAAKNIQYF. The CDR3 DNA reads as TGTGCCACCAATCCGGCGGGGGCAGCCAAAAACATTCAGTACTTC.

The chain links TRBV7-8 to TRBJ2-1; 10 bases line up with TRBD1. Losses at the gene ends were 1 base for V and 6 bases for J; bases not matched to a gene: 0. Germline CDR1 is SGHVS and CDR2 is FQNEAQ. The CDR3 totals 14 residues. CDR3 protein: CASSLGTGGNEQFF. CDR3 bases: TGTGCCAGCAGCTTAGGGACAGGGGGCAATGAGCAGTTCTTC. The full variable domain, in which reference TRBV7-8 and TRBJ2-1 provide the parts outside the CDR3, is GAGVSQSPRYKVAKRGQDVALRCDPISGHVSLFWYQQALGQGPEFLTYFQNEAQLDKSGLPSDRFFAERPEGSVSTLKIQRTQQEDSAVYLCASSLGTGGNEQFFGPGTRLTVL.

The chain recombines TRBV6-5 with TRBJ1-1, with D possibly matching TRBD1 (6 bases). This CDR3 is 15 amino acids long. Germline CDR1 and CDR2: MNHEY and SVGAGI. V was trimmed by 6 bases and J by 8 bases, leaving 22 bases between them. The CDR3 region has the DNA TGTGCCAGCAGCCTGCTGGGGGGCGGAAAGAGAGAAGCTTTCTTT. Protein: CASSLLGGGKREAFF.

This clone was seen a handful of times. A far more abundant clone sits one base away, making this likely a read error. The chain has TRBV10-2 and TRBJ1-5; TRBD1 might be the D (5 bases). CDR1 WSHSY and CDR2 SAAADI come from the germline V gene. V was cut by 0 bases and J by 10 bases, with 7 bases left in between. The CDR3 is 12 amino acids. Written as DNA, the CDR3 is TGCGCCAGCAGTGAGTCTCAGGGTCCCCAGCATTTT. Translated, it gives CASSESQGPQHF.

The J gene is TRBJ2-2, the V gene TRBV7-3; a weak D match, TRBD1 (6 bases). Per germline, CDR1 SGHTA and CDR2 FQGTGA. The CDR3 sequence is 13 residues long. V was shortened by 5 bases and J by 6 bases, with 10 bases between the two germline ends. The CDR3 DNA reads TGTGCCAGCAGCCAACGGACAGCCGGGGAGCTGTTTTTT. Translating gives CASSQRTAGELFF.

The chain couples TRBV28 to TRBJ2-2, with D unclear. The germline CDR1 and CDR2 sequences are MDHEN and SYDVKM. The CDR3 totals 12 residues. Trimming took off 3 bases at V and 1 base at J, with 0 bases between the two ends. Here the CDR3 reads CASSLNTGELFF. In DNA, the CDR3 is TGTGCCAGCAGTTTGAACACCGGGGAGCTGTTTTTT.